This TCR beta chain stems from a study of cytomegalovirus exposure and HLA in healthy donors. The study's findings and limits: A link between a missense DCLRE1C variant and TCR beta V- and J-gene trimming emerged from a later analysis.

This clone was counted once. Antigen unknown. PCR involved 60 Vbeta and 13 Jbeta primers. This table comes from immunoSEQ multiplex PCR, and its TCRdb copy is limited to in-frame clones, with some not included. The sample shows nearly 110,000 clones, around 85% of them seen only once. The CDR3 is 17 residues long. Trimming removed 0 bases from V and 0 bases from J; junction bases left unmatched: 7. The germline V gene has CDR1 LGHNT and CDR2 FRNRAP. Sequencing used PBMCs. The rearrangement uses TRBV12-5 and TRBJ2-5; 7 bases align to TRBD1. The TCR originated in a man aged 25-40 years in good health and CMV-seronegative. The CDR3 loop reads CASGLVVWDRYQETQYF. The CDR3 region has the DNA TGTGCTAGTGGTTTGGTGGTGTGGGACAGATACCAAGAGACCCAGTACTTC.